These T cell receptor beta chains were read from a single sample in a study of T cells in Graves' hyperthyroidism and ophthalmopathy. TCRdb re-derived calls from the multiplex PCR reads in MiXCR, one entry per CDR3 protein. Among roughly 570,000 distinct CDR3 sequences listed, around 42% were seen once. The sample comprised peripheral blood or thyroid tissue (not recorded which). The receptors were sampled from a woman younger than 35 with Graves' hyperthyroidism. Each CDR3 is given with its conserved first and last residue. Fields, in order: CDR3 length, J gene, clone size, V gene, D gene, CDR3 protein, CDR3 DNA. The D gene is left open where the match is weak. Clone size, where shown, is once, few, many, or a class for clones that have expanded.

13 | TRBJ1-2 | many | TRBV28 | - | CASTDGGRHGYTF | TGTGCCAGCACCGATGGAGGGAGGCATGGCTACACCTTC
15 | TRBJ2-5 | many | TRBV4-2 | TRBD2 | CASRPSGRGQETQYF | TGTGCCAGCAGACCCAGCGGGAGAGGGCAAGAGACCCAGTACTTC
12 | TRBJ2-1 | few | TRBV7-3 | TRBD1 | CASSPGTGTQFF | TGTGCCAGCAGCCCTGGGACAGGAACACAGTTCTTC
14 | TRBJ1-1 | - | TRBV9 | - | CASSVGWGNTEAFF | TGTGCCAGCAGCGTAGGATGGGGGAACACTGAAGCTTTCTTT
15 | TRBJ2-5 | - | TRBV7-3 | TRBD1 | CASSLGTAMQETQYF | TGTGCCAGCAGCTTAGGGACAGCTATGCAAGAGACCCAGTACTTC
12 | TRBJ2-7 | - | TRBV12-3/TRBV12-4 | TRBD2 | CASRIAGYEQYF | TGTGCCAGCAGGATAGCGGGTTACGAGCAGTACTTC
15 | TRBJ2-7 | few | TRBV2 | TRBD2 | CASSRSQRDEVEQYF | TGTGCCAGCAGCCGATCTCAGCGGGACGAGGTCGAGCAGTACTTC
14 | TRBJ2-7 | - | TRBV12-3/TRBV12-4 | TRBD1 | CASSLGTGVCEQYF | TGTGCCAGTTCTCTGGGGACAGGGGTCTGCGAGCAGTACTTC
15 | TRBJ1-5 | few | TRBV18 | - | CASSREGDGNQPQHF | TGTGCCAGCTCTCGGGAGGGAGATGGCAATCAGCCCCAGCATTTT
14 | TRBJ2-7 | - | TRBV7-9 | TRBD2 | CASSPLAGGNEQYF | TGTGCCAGCAGCCCACTAGCGGGAGGTAATGAGCAGTACTTC
13 | TRBJ2-5 | many | TRBV7-8 | - | CASSLGQEETQYF | TGTGCCAGCAGCTTAGGTCAGGAAGAGACCCAGTACTTC
13 | TRBJ2-5 | many | TRBV12-3/TRBV12-4 | - | CASSPEVVETQYF | TGTGCCAGCAGCCCTGAGGTCGTGGAGACCCAGTACTTC
17 | TRBJ1-6 | many | TRBV11-3 | - | CASSLDGSWALNSPLHF | TGTGCCAGCAGCTTAGATGGATCGTGGGCACTGAATTCACCCCTCCACTTT
17 | TRBJ1-4 | - | TRBV7-3 | TRBD1 | CASSLRQGWALGEKLFF | TGTGCCAGCAGCTTAAGACAGGGGTGGGCATTGGGTGAAAAACTGTTTTTT
14 | TRBJ2-2 | - | TRBV29-1 | TRBD2 | CSVASGRNTGELFF | TGCAGCGTTGCTAGCGGGAGGAACACCGGGGAGCTGTTTTTT
12 | TRBJ1-1 | - | TRBV18 | - | CASPQEAGEAFF | TGTGCCAGCCCCCAGGAGGCAGGTGAAGCTTTCTTT
14 | TRBJ2-3 | - | TRBV6-2/TRBV6-3 | - | CASSALFGTDTQYF | TGTGCCAGCAGCGCGCTCTTTGGCACAGATACGCAGTATTTT
17 | TRBJ2-6 | - | TRBV7-4 | - | CAWGRGRVRSGANVLTF | TGTGCCTGGGGCCGGGGCAGGGTACGGTCTGGGGCCAACGTCCTGACTTTC
13 | TRBJ2-7 | - | TRBV20-1 | TRBD2 | CSAGRRGAYEQYF | TGCAGTGCTGGCCGCCGGGGGGCCTACGAGCAGTACTTC
15 | TRBJ2-7 | - | TRBV27 | - | CASRRTAGALYEQYF | TGTGCCAGCAGACGGACGGCGGGGGCCTTGTACGAGCAGTACTTC
12 | TRBJ1-6 | many | TRBV6-5 | - | CASSSRASPLHF | TGTGCCAGCAGTTCCCGAGCTTCACCCCTCCACTTT
11 | TRBJ1-4 | many | TRBV6-6 | - | CASSYLEKLFF | TGTGCCAGCAGTTATCTTGAAAAACTGTTTTTT
14 | TRBJ2-5 | - | TRBV24-1 | - | CATSEKTSSGTQYF | TGTGCCACCAGTGAAAAGACATCTTCGGGGACCCAGTACTTC
16 | TRBJ2-7 | few | TRBV10-3 | - | CASSYEGVVRSYEQYF | TGTGCCAGCAGTTACGAAGGGGTTGTGCGATCCTACGAGCAGTACTTC
13 | TRBJ1-1 | once | TRBV7-8 | - | CASSSGGASEAFF | TGTGCCAGCAGCTCCGGGGGGGCAAGTGAAGCTTTCTTT
11 | TRBJ2-2 | few | TRBV7-3 | - | CAVRMGGELFF | TGTGCCGTAAGGATGGGCGGGGAGCTGTTTTTT
15 | TRBJ1-4 | - | TRBV4-1 | TRBD1 | CASSQQGQGGEKLFF | TGCGCCAGCAGCCAACAGGGACAGGGAGGTGAAAAACTGTTTTTT
14 | TRBJ1-2 | - | TRBV29-1 | TRBD1 | CSSSRQGTNYGYTF | TGCAGCAGTTCAAGACAGGGAACTAACTATGGCTACACCTTC
15 | TRBJ1-5 | - | TRBV7-8 | - | CASSTWTEYNQPQHF | TGTGCCAGCAGCACCTGGACAGAGTACAATCAGCCCCAGCATTTT
14 | TRBJ2-2 | many | TRBV19 | - | CASSTLGGHGELFF | TGTGCCAGTAGTACCCTCGGGGGTCACGGGGAGCTGTTTTTT
12 | TRBJ2-2 | few | TRBV12-5 | - | CASGGGSGELFF | TGTGCTAGTGGTGGAGGGTCCGGGGAGCTGTTTTTT
10 | TRBJ1-1 | - | TRBV29-1 | - | CSSSRKEAFF | TGCAGCAGTTCCAGAAAAGAAGCTTTCTTT
17 | TRBJ2-7 | few | TRBV12-5 | - | CASGPIFGAGRGGEQYF | TGTGCTAGTGGTCCGATTTTCGGGGCGGGCAGGGGAGGCGAGCAGTACTTC
17 | TRBJ2-6 | many | TRBV7-9 | - | CASSLLGGGPGANVLTF | TGTGCCAGCAGCTTACTTGGGGGAGGTCCCGGGGCCAACGTCCTGACTTTC
16 | TRBJ2-2 | - | TRBV20-1 | TRBD1 | CSARDRVTANTGELFF | TGCAGTGCTAGGGACAGGGTGACGGCGAACACCGGGGAGCTGTTTTTT
13 | TRBJ1-5 | many | TRBV20-1 | - | CSATVEANQPQHF | TGCAGTGCTACCGTGGAGGCGAATCAGCCCCAGCATTTT
15 | TRBJ2-1 | - | TRBV7-8 | - | CASSWTVSSYNEQFF | TGTGCCAGCAGCTGGACAGTAAGCTCCTACAATGAGCAGTTCTTC
20 | TRBJ1-2 | - | TRBV5-1 | TRBD1 | CASSLGTSGRGRSIINGYTF | TGCGCCAGCAGCTTGGGAACTAGCGGGAGGGGGCGTTCTATCATTAATGGCTACACCTTC
13 | TRBJ2-1 | few | TRBV7-8 | - | CASGSGPYNEQFF | TGTGCCAGCGGTAGCGGACCCTACAATGAGCAGTTCTTC
16 | TRBJ1-5 | few | TRBV19 | - | CASKKELWGGNQPQHF | TGTGCCAGTAAGAAGGAGCTATGGGGGGGGAATCAGCCCCAGCATTTT
14 | TRBJ2-3 | few | TRBV5-1 | - | CASHRDSSTDTQYF | TGCGCCAGTCATCGTGATTCTAGCACAGATACGCAGTATTTT
14 | TRBJ2-5 | few | TRBV2 | - | CASRYPGSSETQYF | TGTGCCAGCAGATATCCAGGGAGTTCGGAGACCCAGTACTTC
15 | TRBJ2-7 | - | TRBV20-1 | TRBD2 | CSALAGHANTGEQYF | TGCAGTGCTTTAGCGGGACACGCGAACACCGGGGAGCAGTACTTC
15 | TRBJ2-7 | - | TRBV6-5 | TRBD2 | CASSEASGKSYEQYF | TGTGCCAGCAGTGAGGCTAGCGGGAAGTCCTACGAGCAGTACTTC
19 | TRBJ2-7 | few | TRBV5-6 | - | CASSASGEVTGRGYREQYF | TGTGCCAGCAGCGCTTCGGGGGAGGTTACGGGACGAGGATATCGCGAGCAGTACTTC